This TCR beta chain was recovered during a study of blood T cell repertoires in COVID-19. Study-level information: Whether acute or convalescent, the COVID-19 samples came from the United States, Italy and Spain.

CDR3 length: 14 amino acids. Germline lookup yields CDR1 SGDLS and CDR2 YYNGEE. The J segment lost 4 bases and the V segment lost 3 bases, leaving 3 bases of the junction unmatched. Seattle patients were enrolled during active infection and followed longitudinally. In the original workflow: By means of reference gene primer amplification, nucleated cell counts were estimated. The repertoire was sequenced with immunoSEQ multiplex PCR; TCRdb's copy has only in-frame clones and lacks some. That table gives V, J and clone size, and the DNA gave D and trimming. Of roughly 310,000 clones listed, about 90% were seen once; the top ten hold under 3.5%.

This TCR derives from a woman aged 25-40 years with COVID-19, enrolled during active disease. Sequencing input: peripheral blood. The genes are TRBV9 and TRBJ2-7; 11 nucleotides match TRBD2. The CDR3 loop reads CASSAGLADYEQYF. CDR3 bases: TGTGCCAGCAGCGCGGGACTAGCGGATTACGAGCAGTACTTC.